A selection of T cell receptor beta chains follows, all from one sample in a study of radiation and T cells in renal cell carcinoma. Assay: immunoSEQ multiplex PCR; the TCRdb copy retains only in-frame clones and omits some. In the table there are 130,000 or so clones, around 78% of which are singletons. The material was blood, obtained from a patient whose treatment included radiotherapy and nephrectomy. The source is a woman aged 45-59 years with renal cell carcinoma. The CDR3 runs from the conserved cysteine through the conserved F or W. A D gene is named only where the DNA matches it firmly. The size field is filled for only some rows; it gives once, few, many or a size class.

CDR3 DNA,CDR3 protein,J gene,V gene,clone size,D gene
TGCGCCAGCAGTGAGTCGACGGCAGGATTTACGGATACGCAGTATTTT,CASSESTAGFTDTQYF,TRBJ2-3,TRBV10-1,.,.
TGTACCAGCTCACCTTTACCACGGACTGCCTTCCAAGAGACCCAGTACTTC,CTSSPLPRTAFQETQYF,TRBJ2-5,TRBV18,.,.
TGTGCCAGCAGCCAGGACACTAGCGGGAGGCTACAAGAGACCCAGTACTTC,CASSQDTSGRLQETQYF,TRBJ2-5,TRBV4-2,.,TRBD2
TGTGCCAGCAGCTTAGGAGGTGGCTACACCTTC,CASSLGGGYTF,TRBJ1-2,TRBV7-2,.,.
TGTGCCAGTAGGACGGTGGCCGGTGCAGATACGCAGTATTTT,CASRTVAGADTQYF,TRBJ2-3,TRBV19,.,.
TGTGCCAGCAGTGAGAGAGGGACTAGCGGGAGTCTCGATGAGCAGTTCTTC,CASSERGTSGSLDEQFF,TRBJ2-1,TRBV25-1,once,TRBD2
TGCGCCAGCAGTAGGGGGACAGCCACAGATACGCAGTATTTT,CASSRGTATDTQYF,TRBJ2-3,TRBV5-1,.,TRBD1
TGTGCCAGCAGCTTAGGACCTCCCTACGAGCAGTACTTC,CASSLGPPYEQYF,TRBJ2-7,TRBV7-6,few,.
TGTGCCTGGACAAATCGGATCCCAGGGAACGTCATTCAGTACTTC,CAWTNRIPGNVIQYF,TRBJ2-4,TRBV30,.,.
TGTGCCACCCAGACGCAGGGGAAAGCTTTCTTT,CATQTQGKAFF,TRBJ1-1,TRBV28,.,.
TGTGCCAGCAGTTCCCCGACGACAGGGCGGACGACTGAAGCTTTCTTT,CASSSPTTGRTTEAFF,TRBJ1-1,TRBV27,.,TRBD1
TGTGCCAGCAGGCGAGAGACAGGGGATGAAAAACTGTTTTTT,CASRRETGDEKLFF,TRBJ1-4,TRBV7-9,once,TRBD1
TGTGCCAGCAGTTACTCTAGCGGGGGGGCCGAATACGAGCAGTACTTC,CASSYSSGGAEYEQYF,TRBJ2-7,TRBV6-6,.,TRBD2
TGTGCCAAATCCGCCGGACAGGGCCATGAGCAGTTCTTC,CAKSAGQGHEQFF,TRBJ2-1,TRBV10-3,.,TRBD1
TGTGCCAGTACACAACCGGGGGGCTCTGGAAACACCATATATTTT,CASTQPGGSGNTIYF,TRBJ1-3,TRBV25-1,.,.
TGTGCCATCGGTGATAAGATTGGACAGGAGAAAACAGATACGCAGTATTTT,CAIGDKIGQEKTDTQYF,TRBJ2-3,TRBV10-3,.,TRBD1
TGTGCCAGCAGTGGACTTACCGAGCAGTTCTTC,CASSGLTEQFF,TRBJ2-1,TRBV6-5,.,.
TGTGCCTGGAGTCGCGGGCCGGGGACAGATACGCAGTATTTT,CAWSRGPGTDTQYF,TRBJ2-3,TRBV30,.,.
TGCGCCAGCAGCTCCCTGATAATTGCGGGCGAGCAGTACTTC,CASSSLIIAGEQYF,TRBJ2-7,TRBV5-1,.,.
TGTGCCAGCAGCCGAAACAGGGGATACGGTCAGCCCCAGCATTTT,CASSRNRGYGQPQHF,TRBJ1-5,TRBV11-2,.,TRBD1
TGTGCCAGTAGTATGTTCCCCGGACAGGGTCCCTACGAGCAGTACTTC,CASSMFPGQGPYEQYF,TRBJ2-7,TRBV19,.,TRBD1
TGTGCCAGCAGTTCGGGACTAGCGGATTACAATGAGCAGTTCTTC,CASSSGLADYNEQFF,TRBJ2-1,TRBV7-9,.,TRBD2
TGTGCCAGCAGCGACACAGGGTATGGCTACACCTTC,CASSDTGYGYTF,TRBJ1-2,TRBV9,.,.
TGTGCCAGTCGTGACAGGAACACCGGGGAGCTGTTTTTT,CASRDRNTGELFF,TRBJ2-2,TRBV19,once,.
TGTGCCAGTAGTAGGACAAGTTTGTCTGGGGCCAACGTCCTGACTTTC,CASSRTSLSGANVLTF,TRBJ2-6,TRBV19,.,.
TGTGCCAGCAGCGTCCTTAGCGGGCCCAACTACGAGCAGTACTTC,CASSVLSGPNYEQYF,TRBJ2-7,TRBV9,.,TRBD2
TGCGCCAGCAGTTTCGGGACAGGGGGCTATGCAGATACGCAGTATTTT,CASSFGTGGYADTQYF,TRBJ2-3,TRBV10-1,.,TRBD1
TGTGCCAGCAGCTTAGATCGGGTAGCGGACTACCAAGAGACCCAGTACTTC,CASSLDRVADYQETQYF,TRBJ2-5,TRBV11-2,few,.
TGTGCCAGCAGCTTTAGCGGGAAGGTCGGGGAGCTGTTTTTT,CASSFSGKVGELFF,TRBJ2-2,TRBV7-2,once,TRBD2
TGTGCCAGCCGCTTCTCCGGGGAGACCCAGTACTTC,CASRFSGETQYF,TRBJ2-5,TRBV2,.,.
TGCGCCAGCAGCATAGGACAGTCGAACTATGGCTACACCTTC,CASSIGQSNYGYTF,TRBJ1-2,TRBV5-1,.,.
TGTGCCAGCACCTCCGCGCGGGGCTACAATGAGCAGTTCTTC,CASTSARGYNEQFF,TRBJ2-1,TRBV27,.,.
TGTGCCATCAGTGAATTTACCTACGAGCAGTACTTC,CAISEFTYEQYF,TRBJ2-7,TRBV10-3,.,.
TGTGCCAGCAGTTACTCATCCGGGGTCGTCTACGAGCAGTACTTC,CASSYSSGVVYEQYF,TRBJ2-7,TRBV6-5,.,.
TGTGCCAGCAGCTTGGGAGGGTTTGGGGCCAACGTCCTGACTTTC,CASSLGGFGANVLTF,TRBJ2-6,TRBV5-5,.,.
TGTGCCAGCGGACTGACACAGGGGGCGGGCTCTGGGGCCAACGTCCTGACTTTC,CASGLTQGAGSGANVLTF,TRBJ2-6,TRBV28,.,TRBD1
TGCGCCAGCAGCCAAGGGCGGTGGAGCTCCTACAATGAGCAGTTCTTC,CASSQGRWSSYNEQFF,TRBJ2-1,TRBV4-3,.,.
TGTGCCAGCAGCGCAGGGACTAGCGGGGGGTTATACAATGAGCAGTTCTTC,CASSAGTSGGLYNEQFF,TRBJ2-1,TRBV7-9,.,TRBD2
TGTGCCAGCAGCCGAGACAAGAACTATGGCTACACCTTC,CASSRDKNYGYTF,TRBJ1-2,TRBV7-9,.,.
TGTGCCAGCAGCCTAGACGAGGACGAGCAGTACTTC,CASSLDEDEQYF,TRBJ2-7,TRBV7-9,.,.
TGTGCCAGCAGTTCGACGGTGCCCGGGCAGCCCCAGCATTTT,CASSSTVPGQPQHF,TRBJ1-5,TRBV27,.,.
TGTGCCAGCAGCGTTAGCGAGGAGACCCAGTACTTC,CASSVSEETQYF,TRBJ2-5,TRBV9,.,.
TGTGCCAGCGGACAGGGCCCTGGGGCCAACGTCCTGACTTTC,CASGQGPGANVLTF,TRBJ2-6,TRBV19,.,TRBD1
TGTGCCAGCAAGAATAGCGGGACTGGCTACTACGAGCAGTACTTC,CASKNSGTGYYEQYF,TRBJ2-7,TRBV2,.,TRBD2
TGCGCCAGCAGCTTGTCGGGGGTCTCCGGTCAGGATGAGCAGTTCTTC,CASSLSGVSGQDEQFF,TRBJ2-1,TRBV5-1,.,.
TGTGCCAGCAGCGATCCCTACAGGGGCTCCTACGAGCAGTACTTC,CASSDPYRGSYEQYF,TRBJ2-7,TRBV5-6,.,TRBD1
TGTGCCAGCAGTACCGACACCGCAACTAATGAAAAACTGTTTTTT,CASSTDTATNEKLFF,TRBJ1-4,TRBV6-5,.,.
TGTGCCTGGGAACAGGGAAACACTGAAGCTTTCTTT,CAWEQGNTEAFF,TRBJ1-1,TRBV30,.,.
TGTGCCAGCAGCTTTTCCATGTCAGATACGCAGTATTTT,CASSFSMSDTQYF,TRBJ2-3,TRBV7-2,.,.